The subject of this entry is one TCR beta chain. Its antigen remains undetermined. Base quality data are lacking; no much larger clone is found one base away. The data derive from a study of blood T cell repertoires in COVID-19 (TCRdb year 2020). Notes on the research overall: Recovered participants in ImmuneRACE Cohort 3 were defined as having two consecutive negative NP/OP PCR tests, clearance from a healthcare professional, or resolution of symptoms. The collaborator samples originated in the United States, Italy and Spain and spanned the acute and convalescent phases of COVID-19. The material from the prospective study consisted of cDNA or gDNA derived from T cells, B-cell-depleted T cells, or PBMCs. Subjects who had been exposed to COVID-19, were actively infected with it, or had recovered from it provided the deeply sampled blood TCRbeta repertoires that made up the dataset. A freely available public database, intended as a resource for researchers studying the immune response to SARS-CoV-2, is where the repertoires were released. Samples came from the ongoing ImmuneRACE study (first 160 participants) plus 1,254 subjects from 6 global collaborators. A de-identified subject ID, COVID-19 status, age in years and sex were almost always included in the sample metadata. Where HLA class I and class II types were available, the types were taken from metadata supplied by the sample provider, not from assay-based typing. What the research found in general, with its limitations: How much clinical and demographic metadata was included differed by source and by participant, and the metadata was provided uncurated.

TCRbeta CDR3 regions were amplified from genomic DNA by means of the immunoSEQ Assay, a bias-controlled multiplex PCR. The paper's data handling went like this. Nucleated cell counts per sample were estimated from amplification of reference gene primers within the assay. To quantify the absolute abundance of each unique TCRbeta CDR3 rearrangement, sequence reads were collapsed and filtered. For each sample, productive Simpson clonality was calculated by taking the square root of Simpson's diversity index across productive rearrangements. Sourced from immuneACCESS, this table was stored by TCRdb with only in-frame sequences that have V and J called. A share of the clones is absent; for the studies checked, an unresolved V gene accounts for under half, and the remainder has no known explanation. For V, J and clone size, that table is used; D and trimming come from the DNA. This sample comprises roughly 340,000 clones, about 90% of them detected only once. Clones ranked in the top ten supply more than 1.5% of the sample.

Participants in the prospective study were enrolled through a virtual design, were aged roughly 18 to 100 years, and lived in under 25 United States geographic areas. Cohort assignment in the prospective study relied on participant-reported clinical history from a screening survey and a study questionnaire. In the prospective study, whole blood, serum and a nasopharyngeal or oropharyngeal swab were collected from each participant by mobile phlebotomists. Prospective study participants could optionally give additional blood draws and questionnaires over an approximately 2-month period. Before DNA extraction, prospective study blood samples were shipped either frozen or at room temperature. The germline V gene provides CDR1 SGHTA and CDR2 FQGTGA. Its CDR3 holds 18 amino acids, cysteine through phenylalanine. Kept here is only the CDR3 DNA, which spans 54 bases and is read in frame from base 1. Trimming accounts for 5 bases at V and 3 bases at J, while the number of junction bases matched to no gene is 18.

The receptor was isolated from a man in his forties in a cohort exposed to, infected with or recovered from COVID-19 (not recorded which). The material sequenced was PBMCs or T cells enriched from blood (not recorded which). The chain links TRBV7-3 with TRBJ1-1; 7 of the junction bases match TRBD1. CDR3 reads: CASSRGPPGQSIDTEAFF. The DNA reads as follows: TGTGCCAGCAGCCGTGGTCCACCGGGACAGTCGATAGACACTGAAGCTTTCTTT.